This TCR beta chain was sequenced for a study of cytomegalovirus exposure and HLA in healthy donors. A multiplex PCR was run with 60 Vbeta primers and 13 Jbeta primers. Only in-frame clones appear in the TCRdb table, and some are missing; sequencing was by immunoSEQ multiplex PCR. The data show 150,000 to 200,000 clones, with around four fifths seen just once and approximately 4% held by the top ten. The clonotype was recovered from a man aged 50-59 years in good health and CMV-seropositive. Sequencing used PBMCs.

Written as DNA, the CDR3 is TGTGCCAGCAGCTTATTTCATCTGTTGGGACAGGGTTCTGGAAACACCATATATTTT. Translation: CASSLFHLLGQGSGNTIYF. The chain joins TRBV7-9 to TRBJ1-3, with 9 bases lining up with TRBD1. The CDR3 is 19 amino acids. CDR1 and CDR2 (germline): SEHNR, FQNEAQ (reference sequence). Trimming removed 2 bases from V and 1 base from J; junction bases left unmatched: 12.